This T cell receptor beta chain was sequenced in a study of identical twins. Study-wide results and caveats: Abundant cord blood beta clonotypes carried fewer insertions; memory repertoires showed none. For out-of-frame alpha sequences shared by twins, low generation probability was in excess. Beta out-of-frame sequences displayed a weaker excess of sharing between twins.

Between the trimmed V and J ends, which lost 2 bases and 3 bases, there was a span of 10 bases. The germline CDR1 and CDR2 sequences are MNHEY and SVGAGI. This CDR3 has 15 residues. Template switching, a step in the protocol, added a universal primer site, and cDNA carried unique molecular identifiers. TCRdb passed the 5' RACE reads through MiXCR, listing each CDR3 protein once. Among roughly 630,000 distinct CDR3 sequences, just over 7% were seen once, and the ten largest hold 1.6%. Many counts were recorded for this clonotype. The target antigen is unknown. The same data also contributed to another study, on yellow fever vaccine responses in identical twins.

The chain has TRBV6-5 and TRBJ1-4; D call uncertain. Source material: PBMCs. The sequence came from a young woman in good health. The CDR3, as DNA: TGTGCCAGCAGTTACCTCCGTTCCCCTAATGAAAAACTGTTTTTT. Protein sequence: CASSYLRSPNEKLFF.